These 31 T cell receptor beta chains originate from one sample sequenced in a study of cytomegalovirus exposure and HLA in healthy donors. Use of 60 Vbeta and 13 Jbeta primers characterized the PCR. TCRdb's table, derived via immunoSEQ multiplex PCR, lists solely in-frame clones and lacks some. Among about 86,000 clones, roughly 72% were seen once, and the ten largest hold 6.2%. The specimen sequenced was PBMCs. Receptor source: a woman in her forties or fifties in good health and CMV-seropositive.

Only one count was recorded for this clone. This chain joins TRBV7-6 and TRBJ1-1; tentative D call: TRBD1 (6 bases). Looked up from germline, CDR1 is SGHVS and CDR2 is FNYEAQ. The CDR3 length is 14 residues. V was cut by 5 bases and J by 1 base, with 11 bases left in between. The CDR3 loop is CASSPKTGNTEAFF. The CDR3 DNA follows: TGTGCCAGCAGCCCCAAGACAGGGAACACTGAAGCTTTCTTT.

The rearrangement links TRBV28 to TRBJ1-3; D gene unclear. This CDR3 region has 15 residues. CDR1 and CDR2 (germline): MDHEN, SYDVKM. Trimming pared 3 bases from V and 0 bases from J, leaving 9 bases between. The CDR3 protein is CASSFKQVSGNTIYF. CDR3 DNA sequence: TGTGCCAGCAGTTTTAAGCAGGTCTCTGGAAACACCATATATTTT. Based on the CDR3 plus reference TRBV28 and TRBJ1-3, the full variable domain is DVKVTQSSRYLVKRTGEKVFLECVQDMDHENMFWYRQDPGLGLRLIYFSYDVKMKEKGDIPEGYSVSREKKERFSLILESASTNQTSMYLCASSFKQVSGNTIYFGEGSWLTVV.

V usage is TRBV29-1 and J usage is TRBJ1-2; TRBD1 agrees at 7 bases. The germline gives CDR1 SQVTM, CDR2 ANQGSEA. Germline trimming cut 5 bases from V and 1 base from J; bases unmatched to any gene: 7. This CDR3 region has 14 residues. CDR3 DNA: TGCAGCGTTACCGGGGACAGAAATAACTATGGCTACACCTTC. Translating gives CSVTGDRNNYGYTF.

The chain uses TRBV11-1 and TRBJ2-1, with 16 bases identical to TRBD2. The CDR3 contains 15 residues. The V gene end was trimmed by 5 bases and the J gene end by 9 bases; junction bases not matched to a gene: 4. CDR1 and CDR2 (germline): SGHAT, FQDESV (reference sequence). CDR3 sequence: CASSQGLAGGFEQFF. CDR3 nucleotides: TGTGCCAGCAGCCAGGGACTAGCGGGAGGGTTTGAGCAGTTCTTC.

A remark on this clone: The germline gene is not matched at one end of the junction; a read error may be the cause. DNA of the CDR3: TGTGTCAGCACCAAATACTCCGGGTCCTACGAGCAGTACTTC. Translated, it gives CVSTKYSGSYEQYF. The rearrangement uses TRBV2 and TRBJ2-7; D gene ambiguous. Germline-derived CDR1 and CDR2 are SNHLY and FYNNEI. The CDR3 length is 14 residues.

The DNA for the CDR3 is TGTGCCAGCAGTCCATCGCGGCGACACGAGCAGTACTTC. Translation gives CASSPSRRHEQYF. The chain carries TRBV6-5 and TRBJ2-7, with D hard to call. Trimming pared 5 bases from V and 5 bases from J, leaving 13 bases between. The CDR3 has 13 residues. The germline CDR1 and CDR2 sequences are MNHEY and SVGAGI.

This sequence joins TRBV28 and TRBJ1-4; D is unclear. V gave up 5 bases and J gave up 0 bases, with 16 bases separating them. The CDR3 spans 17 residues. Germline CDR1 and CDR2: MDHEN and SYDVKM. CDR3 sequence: CASSPLPESATNEKLFF. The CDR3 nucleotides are TGTGCCAGCAGTCCCCTACCCGAATCTGCAACTAATGAAAAACTGTTTTTT.

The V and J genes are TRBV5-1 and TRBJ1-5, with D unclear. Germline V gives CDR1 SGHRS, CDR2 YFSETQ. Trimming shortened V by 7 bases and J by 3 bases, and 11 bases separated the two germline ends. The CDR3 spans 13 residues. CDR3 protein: CASRHSYNQPQHF. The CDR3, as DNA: TGCGCCAGCCGTCACTCCTACAATCAGCCCCAGCATTTT.

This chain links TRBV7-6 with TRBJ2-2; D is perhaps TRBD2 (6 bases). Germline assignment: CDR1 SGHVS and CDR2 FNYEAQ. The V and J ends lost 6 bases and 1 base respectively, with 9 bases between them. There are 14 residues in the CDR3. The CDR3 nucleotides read TGTGCCAGCAGAGGTAGCGGGAACACCGGGGAGCTGTTTTTT. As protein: CASRGSGNTGELFF.

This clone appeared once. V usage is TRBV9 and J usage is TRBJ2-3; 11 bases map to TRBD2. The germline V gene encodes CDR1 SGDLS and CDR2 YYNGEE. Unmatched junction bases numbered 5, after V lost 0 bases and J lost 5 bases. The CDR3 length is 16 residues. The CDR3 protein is CASSVAVTSGEDTQYF. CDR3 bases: TGTGCCAGCAGCGTAGCCGTGACTAGCGGGGAAGATACGCAGTATTTT.

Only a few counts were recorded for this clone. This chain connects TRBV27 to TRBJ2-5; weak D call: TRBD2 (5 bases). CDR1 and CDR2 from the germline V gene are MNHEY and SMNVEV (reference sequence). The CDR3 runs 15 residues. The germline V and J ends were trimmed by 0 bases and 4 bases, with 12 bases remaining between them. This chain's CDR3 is CASSLSLGVGETQYF. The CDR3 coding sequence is TGTGCCAGCAGTTTATCGCTCGGGGTGGGAGAGACCCAGTACTTC.

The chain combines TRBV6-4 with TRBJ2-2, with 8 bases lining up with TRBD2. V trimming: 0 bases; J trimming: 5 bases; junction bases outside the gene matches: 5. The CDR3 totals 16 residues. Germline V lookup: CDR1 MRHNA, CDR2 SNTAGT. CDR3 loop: CASSDSPGLGTGELFF. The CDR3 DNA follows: TGTGCCAGCAGTGACTCTCCGGGACTAGGGACCGGGGAGCTGTTTTTT.

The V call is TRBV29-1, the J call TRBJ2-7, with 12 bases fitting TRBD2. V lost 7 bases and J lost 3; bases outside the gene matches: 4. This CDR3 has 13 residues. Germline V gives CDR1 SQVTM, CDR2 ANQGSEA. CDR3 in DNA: TGCAGCGCTGCGACTAGCGGGAGCTACGAGCAGTACTTC. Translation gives CSAATSGSYEQYF.

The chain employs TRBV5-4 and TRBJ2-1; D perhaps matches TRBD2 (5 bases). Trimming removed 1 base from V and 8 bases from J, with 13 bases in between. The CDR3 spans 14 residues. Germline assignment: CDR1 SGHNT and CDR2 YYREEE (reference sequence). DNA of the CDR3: TGTGCCAGCAGCTTGAGTTCGGGGAGCGATGAGCAGTTCTTC. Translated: CASSLSSGSDEQFF.

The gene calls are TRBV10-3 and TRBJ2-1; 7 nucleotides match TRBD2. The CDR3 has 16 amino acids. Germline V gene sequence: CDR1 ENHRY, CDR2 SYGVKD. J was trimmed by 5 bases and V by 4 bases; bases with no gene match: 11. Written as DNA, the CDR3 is TGTGCCATCAGTGGGGTATGGACTAGGGGAGACAATGAGCAGTTCTTC. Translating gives CAISGVWTRGDNEQFF.

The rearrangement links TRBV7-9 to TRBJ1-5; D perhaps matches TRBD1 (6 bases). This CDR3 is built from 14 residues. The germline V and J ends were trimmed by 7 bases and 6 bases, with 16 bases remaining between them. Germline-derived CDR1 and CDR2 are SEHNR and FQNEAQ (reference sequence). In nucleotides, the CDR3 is TGTGCCAGCACCCCTAAGGGGGTAGGTCAGCCCCAGCATTTT. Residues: CASTPKGVGQPQHF.

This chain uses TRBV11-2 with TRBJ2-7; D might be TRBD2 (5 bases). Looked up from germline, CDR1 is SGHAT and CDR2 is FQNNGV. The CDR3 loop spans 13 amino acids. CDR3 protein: CASRGYPSYEQYF. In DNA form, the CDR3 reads TGTGCTAGCCGCGGGTATCCCTCTTACGAGCAGTACTTC.

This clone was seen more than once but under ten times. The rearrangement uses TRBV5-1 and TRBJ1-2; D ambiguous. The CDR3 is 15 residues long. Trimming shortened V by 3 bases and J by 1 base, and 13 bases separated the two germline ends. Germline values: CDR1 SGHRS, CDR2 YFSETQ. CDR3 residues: CASSSSGQNNYGYTF. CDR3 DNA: TGCGCCAGCAGCTCGAGTGGGCAGAATAACTATGGCTACACCTTC.

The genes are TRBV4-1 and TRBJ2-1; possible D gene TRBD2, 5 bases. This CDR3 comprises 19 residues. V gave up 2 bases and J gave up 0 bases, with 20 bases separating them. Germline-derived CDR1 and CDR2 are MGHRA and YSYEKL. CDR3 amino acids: CASSQRTAADYFSYNEQFF. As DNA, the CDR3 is TGCGCCAGCAGCCAAAGAACGGCGGCCGACTATTTCTCCTACAATGAGCAGTTCTTC.

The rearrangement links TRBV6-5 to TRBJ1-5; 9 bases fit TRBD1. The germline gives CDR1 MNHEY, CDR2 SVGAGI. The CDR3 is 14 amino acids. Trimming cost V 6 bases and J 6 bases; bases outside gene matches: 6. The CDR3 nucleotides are TGTGCCAGCAGACTACAGGGGGCAGGTCAGCCCCAGCATTTT. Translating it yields CASRLQGAGQPQHF.

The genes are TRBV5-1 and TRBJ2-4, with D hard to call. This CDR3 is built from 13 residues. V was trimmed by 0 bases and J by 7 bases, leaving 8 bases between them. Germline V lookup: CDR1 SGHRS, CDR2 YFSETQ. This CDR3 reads CASSLGRQNIQYF. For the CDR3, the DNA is TGCGCCAGCAGCTTGGGCAGGCAGAACATTCAGTACTTC.

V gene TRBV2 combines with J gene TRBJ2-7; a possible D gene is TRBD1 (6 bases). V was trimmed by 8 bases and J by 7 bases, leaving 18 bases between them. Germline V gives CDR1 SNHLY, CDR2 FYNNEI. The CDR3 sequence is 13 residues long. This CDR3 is CASSAGVLGEQYF. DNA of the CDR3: TGTGCCAGCTCGGCAGGGGTCCTGGGGGAGCAGTACTTC.

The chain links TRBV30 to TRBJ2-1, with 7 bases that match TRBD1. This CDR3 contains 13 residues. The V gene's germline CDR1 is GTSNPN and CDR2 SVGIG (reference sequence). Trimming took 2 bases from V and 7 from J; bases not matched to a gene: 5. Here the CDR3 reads CAWSRDRVNEQFF. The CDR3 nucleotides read TGTGCCTGGAGTCGGGACAGAGTAAATGAGCAGTTCTTC.

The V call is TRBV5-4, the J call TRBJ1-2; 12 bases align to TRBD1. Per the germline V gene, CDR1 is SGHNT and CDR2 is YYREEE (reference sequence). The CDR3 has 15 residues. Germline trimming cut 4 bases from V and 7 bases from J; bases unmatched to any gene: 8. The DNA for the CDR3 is TGTGCCAGCAGCAAGGAGGGACAGGGGGCGCCTGGCTACACCTTC. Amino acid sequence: CASSKEGQGAPGYTF.

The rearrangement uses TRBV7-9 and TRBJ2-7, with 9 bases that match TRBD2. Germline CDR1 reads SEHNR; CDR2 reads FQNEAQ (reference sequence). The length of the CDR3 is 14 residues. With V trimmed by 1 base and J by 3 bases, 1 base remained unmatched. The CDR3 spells CASSLGREGYEQYF. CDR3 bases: TGTGCCAGCAGCTTAGGGCGGGAGGGCTACGAGCAGTACTTC.

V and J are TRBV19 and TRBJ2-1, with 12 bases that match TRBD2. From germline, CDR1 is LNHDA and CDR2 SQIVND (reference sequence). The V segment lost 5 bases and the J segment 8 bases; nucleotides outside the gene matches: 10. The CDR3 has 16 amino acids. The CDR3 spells CASSRQTSGSLHEQFF. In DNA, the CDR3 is TGTGCCAGTAGTCGCCAGACTAGCGGGAGTCTCCATGAGCAGTTCTTC.

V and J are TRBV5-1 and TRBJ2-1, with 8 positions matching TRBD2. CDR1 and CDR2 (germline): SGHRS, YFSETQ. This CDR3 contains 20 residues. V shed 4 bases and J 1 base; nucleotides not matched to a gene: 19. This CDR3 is CASSPVPPGGDYVSYNEQFF. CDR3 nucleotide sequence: TGCGCCAGCAGCCCCGTCCCCCCCGGGGGGGACTACGTTTCCTACAATGAGCAGTTCTTC.

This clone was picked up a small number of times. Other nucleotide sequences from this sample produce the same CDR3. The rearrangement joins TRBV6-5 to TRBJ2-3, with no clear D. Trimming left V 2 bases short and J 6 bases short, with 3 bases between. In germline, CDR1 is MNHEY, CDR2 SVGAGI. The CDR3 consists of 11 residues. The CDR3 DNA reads TGTGCCAGCAGTTACCTGGATACGCAGTATTTT. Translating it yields CASSYLDTQYF.

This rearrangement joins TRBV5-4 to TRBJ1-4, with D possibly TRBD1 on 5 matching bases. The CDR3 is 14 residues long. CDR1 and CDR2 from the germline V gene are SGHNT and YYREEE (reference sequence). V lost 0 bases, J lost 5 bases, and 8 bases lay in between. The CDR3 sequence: CASSLAGSNEKLFF. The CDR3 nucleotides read TGTGCCAGCAGCTTGGCAGGGTCAAATGAAAAACTGTTTTTT. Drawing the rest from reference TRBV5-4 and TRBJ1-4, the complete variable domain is ETGVTQSPTHLIKTRGQQVTLRCSSQSGHNTVSWYQQALGQGPQFIFQYYREEENGRGNFPPRFSGLQFPNYSSELNVNALELDDSALYLCASSLAGSNEKLFFGSGTQLSVL.

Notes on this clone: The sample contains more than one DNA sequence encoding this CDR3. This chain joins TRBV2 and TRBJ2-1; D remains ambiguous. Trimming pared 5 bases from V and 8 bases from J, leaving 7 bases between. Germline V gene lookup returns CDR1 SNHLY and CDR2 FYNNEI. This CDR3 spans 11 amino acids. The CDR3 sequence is CASSQVDEQFF. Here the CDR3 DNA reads TGTGCCAGCAGTCAGGTGGATGAGCAGTTCTTC.

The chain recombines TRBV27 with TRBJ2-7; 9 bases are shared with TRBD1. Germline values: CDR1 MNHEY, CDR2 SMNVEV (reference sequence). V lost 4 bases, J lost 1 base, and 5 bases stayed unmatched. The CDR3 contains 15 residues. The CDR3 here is CASSSRGQGSYEQYF. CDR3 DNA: TGTGCCAGCAGTTCTCGGGGACAGGGATCCTACGAGCAGTACTTC.